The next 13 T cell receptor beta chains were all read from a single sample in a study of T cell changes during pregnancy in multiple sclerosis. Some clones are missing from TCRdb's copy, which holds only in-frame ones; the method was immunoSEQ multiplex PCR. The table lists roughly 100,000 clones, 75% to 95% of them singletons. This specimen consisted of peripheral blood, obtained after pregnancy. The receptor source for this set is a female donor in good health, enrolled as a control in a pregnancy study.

The CDR3 DNA reads as TGTGCCAGCAGCCAGTGGGGACAGGGGTCTCAGCCCCAGCATTTT. Protein sequence: CASSQWGQGSQPQHF. V gene TRBV7-8 combines with J gene TRBJ1-5; 10 bases match TRBD1. Germline values: CDR1 SGHVS, CDR2 FQNEAQ. V dropped 5 bases and J dropped 6; count of bases not matched to a gene: 7. This CDR3 region has 15 residues.

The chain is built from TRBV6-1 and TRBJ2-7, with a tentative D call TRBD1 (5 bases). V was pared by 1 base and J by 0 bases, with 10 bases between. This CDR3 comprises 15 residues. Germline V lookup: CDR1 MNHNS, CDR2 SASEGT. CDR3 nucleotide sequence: TGTGCCAGCAGTGAAGGGCAGGGTGACTCCTACGAGCAGTACTTC. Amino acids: CASSEGQGDSYEQYF.

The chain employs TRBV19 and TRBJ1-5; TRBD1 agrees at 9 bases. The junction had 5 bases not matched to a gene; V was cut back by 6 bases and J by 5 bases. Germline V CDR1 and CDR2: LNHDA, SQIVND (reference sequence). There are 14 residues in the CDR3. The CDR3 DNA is TGTGCCAGTAGCGGGACAGGGAGTTATCAGCCCCAGCATTTT. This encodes CASSGTGSYQPQHF. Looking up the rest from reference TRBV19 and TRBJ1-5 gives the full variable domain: DGGITQSPKYLFRKEGQNVTLSCEQNLNHDAMYWYRQDPGQGLRLIYYSQIVNDFQKGDIAEGYSVSREKKESFPLTVTSAQKNPTAFYLCASSGTGSYQPQHFGDGTRLSIL.

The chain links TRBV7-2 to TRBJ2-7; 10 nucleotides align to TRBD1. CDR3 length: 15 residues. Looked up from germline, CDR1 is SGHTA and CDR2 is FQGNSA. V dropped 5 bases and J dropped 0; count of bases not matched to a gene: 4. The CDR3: CASSTRTGGSYEQYF. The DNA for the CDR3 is TGTGCCAGCAGCACCCGGACAGGGGGCTCCTACGAGCAGTACTTC.

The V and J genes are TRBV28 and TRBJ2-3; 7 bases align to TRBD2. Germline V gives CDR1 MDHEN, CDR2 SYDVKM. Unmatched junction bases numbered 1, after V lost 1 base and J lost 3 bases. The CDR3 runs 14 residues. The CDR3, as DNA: TGTGCCAGCAGTTTATTGGGGGGGACAGATACGCAGTATTTT. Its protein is CASSLLGGTDTQYF.

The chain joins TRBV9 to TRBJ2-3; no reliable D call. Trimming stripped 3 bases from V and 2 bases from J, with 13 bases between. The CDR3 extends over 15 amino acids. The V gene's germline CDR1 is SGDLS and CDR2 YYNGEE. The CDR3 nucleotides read TGTGCCAGCAGCGAAACAGAGCTCAACACAGATACGCAGTATTTT. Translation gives CASSETELNTDTQYF.

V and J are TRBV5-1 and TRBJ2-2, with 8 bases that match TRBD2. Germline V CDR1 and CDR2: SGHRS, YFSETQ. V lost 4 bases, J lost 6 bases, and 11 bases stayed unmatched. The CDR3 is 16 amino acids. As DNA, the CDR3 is TGCGCCAGCAGCACAGCCCGGGGGGGCCGGGCCGGGGAGCTGTTTTTT. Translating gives CASSTARGGRAGELFF. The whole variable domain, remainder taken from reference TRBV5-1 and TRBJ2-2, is KAGVTQTPRYLIKTRGQQVTLSCSPISGHRSVSWYQQTPGQGLQFLFEYFSETQRNKGNFPGRFSGRQFSNSRSEMNVSTLELGDSALYLCASSTARGGRAGELFFGEGSRLTVL.

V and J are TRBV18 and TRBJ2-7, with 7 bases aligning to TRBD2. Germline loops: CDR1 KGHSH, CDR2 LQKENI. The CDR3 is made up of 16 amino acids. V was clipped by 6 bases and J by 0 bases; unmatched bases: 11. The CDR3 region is CASSPLGGASSYEQYF. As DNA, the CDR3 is TGTGCCAGCTCGCCCCTGGGAGGGGCCAGCTCCTACGAGCAGTACTTC.

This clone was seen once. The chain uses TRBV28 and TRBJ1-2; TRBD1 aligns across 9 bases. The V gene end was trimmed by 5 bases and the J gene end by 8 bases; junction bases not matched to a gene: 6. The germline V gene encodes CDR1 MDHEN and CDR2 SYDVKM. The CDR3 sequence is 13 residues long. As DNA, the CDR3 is TGTGCCAGCAGTATTACAGGGGGCAGGGGCTACACCTTC. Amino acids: CASSITGGRGYTF.

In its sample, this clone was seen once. The CDR3 region is CASSTDRSSYNEQFF. The CDR3 bases are TGTGCCAGCAGCACGGACAGGAGCTCCTACAATGAGCAGTTCTTC. V and J are TRBV6-5 and TRBJ2-1; 7 nucleotides match TRBD1. Germline V gives CDR1 MNHEY, CDR2 SVGAGI. CDR3 length: 15 amino acids. The trim removed 6 bases at V and 0 bases at J, leaving 5 bases unmatched.

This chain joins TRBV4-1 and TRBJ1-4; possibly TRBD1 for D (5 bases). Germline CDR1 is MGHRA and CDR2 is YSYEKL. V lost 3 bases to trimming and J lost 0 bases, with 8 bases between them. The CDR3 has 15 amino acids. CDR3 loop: CASSQTEATNEKLFF. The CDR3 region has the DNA TGCGCCAGCAGCCAGACAGAGGCAACTAATGAAAAACTGTTTTTT.

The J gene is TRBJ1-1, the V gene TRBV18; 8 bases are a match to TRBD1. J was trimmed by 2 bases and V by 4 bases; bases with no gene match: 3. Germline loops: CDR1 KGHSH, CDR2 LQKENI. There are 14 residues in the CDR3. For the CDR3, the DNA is TGTGCCAGCTCACGGGACAGGCTAAACACTGAAGCTTTCTTT. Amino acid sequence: CASSRDRLNTEAFF.

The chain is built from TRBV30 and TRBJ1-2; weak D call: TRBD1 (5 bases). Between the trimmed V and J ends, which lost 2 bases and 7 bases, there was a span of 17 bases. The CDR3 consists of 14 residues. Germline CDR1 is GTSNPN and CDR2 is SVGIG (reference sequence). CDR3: CAWSPRRAGSGYTF. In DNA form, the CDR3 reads TGTGCCTGGAGTCCACGCAGGGCCGGATCTGGCTACACCTTC.